Following are 31 T cell receptor beta chains from one sample sequenced in a study of blood T cell repertoires in COVID-19. Repertoires were generated with immunoSEQ multiplex PCR, while TCRdb's copy carries only in-frame clones and drops some. Altogether 100,000 to 120,000 clones are present, 70% to 90% being singletons, with the ten largest covering less than 3.5%. Sequences were obtained from peripheral blood. The receptor source for this set is a woman between 45 and 65 years old with acute or convalescent COVID-19.

The genes are TRBV5-1 and TRBJ2-1, with D perhaps matching TRBD2 (6 bases). Trimming cost V 2 bases and J 5 bases, with 11 bases left between them. Germline V gene lookup returns CDR1 SGHRS and CDR2 YFSETQ. The CDR3 totals 14 residues. The CDR3 nucleotides are TGCGCCAGCAGCTTCAAGCGGGCCGACAATGAGCAGTTCTTC. The encoded protein is CASSFKRADNEQFF. Full variable domain (rest looked up from reference TRBV5-1 and TRBJ2-1): KAGVTQTPRYLIKTRGQQVTLSCSPISGHRSVSWYQQTPGQGLQFLFEYFSETQRNKGNFPGRFSGRQFSNSRSEMNVSTLELGDSALYLCASSFKRADNEQFFGPGTRLTVL.

CDR3 sequence (DNA): TGTGCCAGCTCACAGGAGGGGAACTATGGCTACACCTTC. Protein: CASSQEGNYGYTF. The chain carries TRBV18 and TRBJ1-2; TRBD1 is a possible D gene (5 bases). Germline V gives CDR1 KGHSH, CDR2 LQKENI. V lost 4 bases, J lost 2 bases, and 8 bases lay in between. This CDR3 region has 13 residues.

This chain joins TRBV5-1 and TRBJ2-7; 8 nucleotides line up with TRBD1. In germline, CDR1 is SGHRS, CDR2 YFSETQ. This CDR3 has 14 amino acids. V gave up 4 bases and J gave up 7 bases; unmatched junction bases: 10. CDR3: CASSLGTGGREQYF. The CDR3 DNA reads TGCGCCAGCAGCCTAGGGACAGGAGGAAGGGAGCAGTACTTC.

V usage is TRBV2 and J usage is TRBJ1-2; 9 bases are shared with TRBD1. The CDR3 is 14 amino acids. Germline CDR1 is SNHLY and CDR2 is FYNNEI. Losses at the gene ends were 9 bases for V and 2 bases for J; bases not matched to a gene: 7. The CDR3 DNA is TGTGCCAGTGGGGCCGGGACAGGGAACTATGGCTACACCTTC. It yields the protein CASGAGTGNYGYTF.

The CDR3 is CASSKPNNYGYTF. CDR3 coding DNA: TGTGCCAGCAGCAAGCCAAATAACTATGGCTACACCTTC. The chain carries TRBV7-2 and TRBJ1-2; D not certain. Germline assignment: CDR1 SGHTA and CDR2 FQGNSA. The CDR3 covers 13 residues. Trimming left V 5 bases short and J 1 base short, with 8 bases between.

The J gene is TRBJ2-2, the V gene TRBV5-4; 10 bases are a match to TRBD1. The V gene's germline CDR1 is SGHNT and CDR2 YYREEE (reference sequence). This CDR3 contains 16 residues. Germline trimming cut 4 bases from V and 4 bases from J; bases unmatched to any gene: 7. The CDR3 DNA is TGTGCCAGCAGCCGGGGGACAGGGGTTCGCACCGGGGAGCTGTTTTTT. It codes for CASSRGTGVRTGELFF.

The genes are TRBV7-6 and TRBJ2-1; 8 bases match TRBD2. Per germline, CDR1 SGHVS and CDR2 FNYEAQ. The V segment lost 1 base and the J segment 9 bases; nucleotides outside the gene matches: 17. The CDR3 runs 18 residues. The chain's CDR3 is CASSLGVGGRRILPEQFF. The CDR3 DNA reads as TGTGCCAGCAGCTTAGGCGTTGGCGGGAGGCGGATCCTCCCTGAGCAGTTCTTC.

The table lists this clone with a few counts. The chain carries TRBV18 and TRBJ1-1; D uncertain. Trimming shortened V by 2 bases and J by 7 bases, and 8 bases separated the two germline ends. The CDR3 contains 12 residues. The germline gives CDR1 KGHSH, CDR2 LQKENI. CDR3 loop: CASSPRSSEAFF. CDR3 coding DNA: TGTGCCAGCTCACCAAGATCCAGTGAAGCTTTCTTT.

The chain employs TRBV3-1 (or the pseudogene TRBV3-2) and TRBJ1-3; TRBD1 aligns across 7 bases. J lost 4 bases, V lost 3 bases, and 6 bases had no gene match. The length of the CDR3 is 15 residues. Germline lookup yields CDR1 LGHDT and CDR2 YNNKEL (reference sequence). CDR3 protein: CASSQETGQGNTIYF. CDR3 coding DNA: TGTGCCAGCAGCCAGGAGACAGGGCAAGGAAACACCATATATTTT.

The chain recombines TRBV11-3 with TRBJ2-1; TRBD2 matches at 7 bases. Germline lookup yields CDR1 SGHNT and CDR2 YENEEA. This CDR3 spans 15 amino acids. The J segment lost 7 bases and the V segment lost 8 bases, leaving 14 bases of the junction unmatched. This CDR3 reads CASSLQGGSNNEQFF. CDR3 in DNA: TGTGCCAGCTCGCTCCAGGGCGGGAGTAATAATGAGCAGTTCTTC.

The genes are TRBV5-4 and TRBJ2-5; D gene uncertain. The CDR3 is made up of 13 amino acids. With 3 bases removed from V and 5 bases from J, the gap between germline ends came to 11 bases. The V gene's germline CDR1 is SGHNT and CDR2 YYREEE (reference sequence). CDR3 bases: TGTGCCAGCAGCTACTCGCCCGCGGAGACCCAGTACTTC. It encodes CASSYSPAETQYF.

The chain uses TRBV28 and TRBJ1-1; D remains ambiguous. The CDR3 loop spans 12 amino acids. The germline V and J ends were trimmed by 6 bases and 5 bases, with 10 bases remaining between them. Germline-derived CDR1 and CDR2 are MDHEN and SYDVKM. The CDR3 DNA sequence: TGTGCCAGCAGCGGACTTCTGACTGAAGCTTTCTTT. Protein: CASSGLLTEAFF.

V gene TRBV24-1 combines with J gene TRBJ2-3; 14 bases agree with TRBD2. V gave up 3 bases and J gave up 4 bases; unmatched junction bases: 5. CDR1 and CDR2 from the germline V gene are KGHDR and SFDVKD. The CDR3 is made up of 17 amino acids. Written as DNA, the CDR3 is TGTGCCACCAGTGATCGAGGACTAGCGGGAGGCCCAGATACGCAGTATTTT. Residues: CATSDRGLAGGPDTQYF.

The CDR3 DNA follows: TGCGCCAGCAGCTTGGAAGGACTAGCGGAACTCTTGAAGGATACGCAGTATTTT. Translation gives CASSLEGLAELLKDTQYF. This chain links TRBV5-1 with TRBJ2-3, with TRBD2 matching over 10 bases. The J segment lost 6 bases and the V segment lost 0 bases, leaving 13 bases of the junction unmatched. The CDR3 covers 18 residues. Germline values: CDR1 SGHRS, CDR2 YFSETQ.

The chain carries TRBV15 and TRBJ2-7; 12 bases agree with TRBD1. The CDR3 runs 18 residues. V shed 1 base and J 5 bases; nucleotides not matched to a gene: 12. Per germline, CDR1 LNHNV and CDR2 YYDKDF (reference sequence). CDR3 nucleotide sequence: TGTGCCACCAGCAGAGGAGGGATGGCGGGGACAGGGGGCCACGAGCAGTACTTC. Translated, it gives CATSRGGMAGTGGHEQYF.

The CDR3 nucleotides are TGCGCCAGCAGTACCCCGGCGGGACTAGCGCTTGATGAGCAGTTCTTC. Its protein product is CASSTPAGLALDEQFF. The chain couples TRBV5-1 to TRBJ2-1, with 10 bases matching TRBD2. The junction had 13 bases not matched to a gene; V was cut back by 5 bases and J by 8 bases. CDR3 length equals 16 residues. Germline loops: CDR1 SGHRS, CDR2 YFSETQ.

As to this clone: Different DNA sequences within this sample yield the same CDR3. This sequence joins TRBV18 and TRBJ2-1; D uncertain. The CDR3 extends over 14 amino acids. Between the trimmed V and J ends, which lost 0 bases and 1 base, there was a span of 4 bases. Germline V gives CDR1 KGHSH, CDR2 LQKENI. The CDR3 sequence is CASSPPSSYNEQFF. CDR3 DNA: TGTGCCAGCTCACCACCATCTTCCTACAATGAGCAGTTCTTC.

The V and J genes are TRBV19 and TRBJ2-3, with 13 bases matching TRBD2. Germline V CDR1 and CDR2: LNHDA, SQIVND (reference sequence). The CDR3 loop spans 14 amino acids. V shed 6 bases, J shed 9 bases, and the junction held 6 bases outside the gene matches. This chain's CDR3 is CASRQLAGGETQYF. The CDR3, as DNA: TGTGCCAGTAGGCAACTAGCGGGAGGGGAGACGCAGTATTTT.

V and J are TRBV11-3 and TRBJ1-1, with D maybe TRBD1 (6 bases). Germline lookup yields CDR1 SGHNT and CDR2 YENEEA. The CDR3 length is 14 residues. Between the trimmed V and J ends, which lost 1 base and 0 bases, there was a span of 6 bases. The chain's CDR3 is CASSLGTVNTEAFF. The CDR3 DNA sequence: TGTGCCAGCAGCTTAGGGACAGTGAACACTGAAGCTTTCTTT.

The chain combines TRBV7-8 with TRBJ1-2, with no clear D. V gave up 0 bases and J gave up 5 bases, with 7 bases separating them. The CDR3 is made up of 13 amino acids. CDR1 is SGHVS, CDR2 FQNEAQ, per germline. The CDR3 sequence is CASSLASGYGYTF. DNA of the CDR3: TGTGCCAGCAGCTTAGCGTCGGGGTATGGCTACACCTTC.

The chain has TRBV2 and TRBJ2-2, with 7 bases that match TRBD1. This CDR3 is 14 amino acids long. CDR1 is SNHLY, CDR2 FYNNEI, per germline. V shed 10 bases, J shed 1 base, and the junction held 6 bases outside the gene matches. The CDR3, as DNA: TGTGCCATCGGACAGGACATGAACACCGGGGAGCTGTTTTTT. Encoded protein: CAIGQDMNTGELFF.

The chain is built from TRBV6-5 and TRBJ1-1, with D perhaps matching TRBD1 (6 bases). This CDR3 contains 14 residues. V was pared by 6 bases and J by 0 bases, with 11 bases between. The V gene's germline CDR1 is MNHEY and CDR2 SVGAGI. CDR3 in DNA: TGTGCCAGCAGAGCGGGACACCTGAACACTGAAGCTTTCTTT. This translates into CASRAGHLNTEAFF.

The chain uses TRBV3-1 (or the pseudogene TRBV3-2) and TRBJ2-7; TRBD1 matches 12 bases. The V gene end was trimmed by 6 bases and the J gene end by 6 bases; junction bases not matched to a gene: 9. This CDR3 has 15 residues. Germline V gene lookup returns CDR1 LGHDT and CDR2 YNNKEL (reference sequence). CDR3 region: CASRARDRGPGEQYF. The CDR3 coding sequence is TGTGCCAGCAGGGCCCGGGACAGGGGGCCAGGCGAGCAGTACTTC.

This sequence joins TRBV18 and TRBJ2-5; possibly TRBD2 for D (6 bases). The CDR3 consists of 13 residues. V lost 6 bases and J 1 base, leaving 9 bases between the germline ends. CDR1 KGHSH and CDR2 LQKENI come from the germline V gene. The CDR3 nucleotides are TGTGCCAGCTCCCAGGGACTCCAAGAGACCCAGTACTTC. Its protein product is CASSQGLQETQYF.

The V and J genes are TRBV24-1 and TRBJ1-2; no clear D. The CDR3 spans 13 residues. Germline V gives CDR1 KGHDR, CDR2 SFDVKD. The V gene lost 5 bases and the J gene lost 3 bases, with 9 bases spanning the gap. CDR3 sequence reads: CATSGTVDYGYTF. As DNA, the CDR3 is TGTGCCACCAGTGGAACGGTGGACTATGGCTACACCTTC.

The V call is TRBV19, the J call TRBJ2-1; no reliable D call. The CDR3 totals 14 residues. Trimming removed 3 bases at V and 2 bases at J, with 8 bases between. Per the germline V gene, CDR1 is LNHDA and CDR2 is SQIVND (reference sequence). Here the CDR3 DNA reads TGTGCCAGTAGTATCCAGTCAGCCTACAATGAGCAGTTCTTC. It specifies CASSIQSAYNEQFF.

The CDR3 DNA follows: TGCAGCGTTGGGCAGGGGGCGAACTATGGCTACACCTTC. It is translated as CSVGQGANYGYTF. V and J are TRBV29-1 and TRBJ1-2, with 8 positions matching TRBD1. Germline trimming cut 4 bases from V and 2 bases from J; bases unmatched to any gene: 3. The CDR3 spans 13 residues. Germline V CDR1 and CDR2: SQVTM, ANQGSEA.

The chain is built from TRBV7-6 and TRBJ2-5; 7 nucleotides match TRBD2. With 1 base clipped from V and 2 bases from J, the junction kept 7 bases outside the gene matches. The CDR3 loop spans 16 amino acids. Germline CDR1 and CDR2: SGHVS and FNYEAQ. The CDR3 is CASSLVPKGLQETQYF. The CDR3 DNA reads TGTGCCAGCAGCTTAGTACCTAAGGGACTACAAGAGACCCAGTACTTC.

The rearrangement links TRBV2 to TRBJ1-3; D perhaps matches TRBD1 (6 bases). Germline V gene data show CDR1 as SNHLY and CDR2 as FYNNEI. Between the trimmed V and J ends, which lost 6 bases and 4 bases, there was a span of 13 bases. The length of the CDR3 is 14 residues. The chain's CDR3 is CASSWTDSGNTIYF. DNA of the CDR3: TGTGCCAGCAGCTGGACAGATTCCGGAAACACCATATATTTT.

The V and J genes are TRBV28 and TRBJ2-5; TRBD1 agrees at 7 bases. Germline CDR1 and CDR2: MDHEN and SYDVKM. This CDR3 region has 15 residues. Unmatched junction bases numbered 11, after V lost 6 bases and J lost 4 bases. CDR3 loop: CASRGDRVGRETQYF. CDR3 bases: TGTGCCAGCAGAGGAGACAGGGTGGGTAGAGAGACCCAGTACTTC.

The chain employs TRBV27 and TRBJ2-1; maybe TRBD1 (6 bases). V gave up 6 bases and J gave up 4 bases, with 28 bases separating them. Germline V gives CDR1 MNHEY, CDR2 SMNVEV (reference sequence). There are 19 residues in the CDR3. DNA of the CDR3: TGTGCCAGCAGCGTCGGACAGAGGACTCCCTCCGTCGGATACAATGAGCAGTTCTTC. Translating gives CASSVGQRTPSVGYNEQFF.